This TCR beta chain was captured by sequencing in a study of technical replicates of blood from several donors. Germline V gene lookup returns CDR1 LNHDA and CDR2 SQIVND (reference sequence). The CDR3 covers 17 residues. Trimming pared 7 bases from V and 2 bases from J, leaving 24 bases between. Repertoires were generated with immunoSEQ multiplex PCR, while TCRdb's copy carries only in-frame clones and drops some. In the table there are over 60,000 clones, roughly 93% of which are singletons. This receptor was taken from a human donor in good health. The sample was T cells isolated from PBMCs. This chain links TRBV19 with TRBJ2-7, with D possibly matching TRBD1 (7 bases). The CDR3 DNA follows: TGTGCCAGTACCCCCTACGCCTTGGGGGGACAGACCTACGAGCAGTACTTC. This sequence encodes CASTPYALGGQTYEQYF.